The source of this TCR beta chain is a study of blood T cells in healthy people across ages. For the second PCR, which ran for 7 to 11 cycles, a sample-barcoded 5' primer and a J-beta primer mix were used. Each CDR3 protein is one row after TCRdb ran MiXCR on the 5' RACE reads. The repertoire includes 600,000 to 850,000 distinct CDR3 sequences, 35% to 45% of them detected once, and roughly 19% sits in the top ten. The V gene's germline CDR1 is DFQATT and CDR2 SNEGSKA (reference sequence). This CDR3 is built from 13 residues. V gave up 6 bases and J gave up 1 base, with 11 bases separating them. The sequenced sample was blood. The rearrangement joins TRBV20-1 to TRBJ2-3; TRBD2 is a possible D gene (6 bases). The TCR was taken from a woman aged 60 to 75 in good health. CDR3 region: CSAVGGRTDTQYF. The DNA of the CDR3 is TGCAGTGCCGTGGGGGGACGCACAGATACGCAGTATTTT.